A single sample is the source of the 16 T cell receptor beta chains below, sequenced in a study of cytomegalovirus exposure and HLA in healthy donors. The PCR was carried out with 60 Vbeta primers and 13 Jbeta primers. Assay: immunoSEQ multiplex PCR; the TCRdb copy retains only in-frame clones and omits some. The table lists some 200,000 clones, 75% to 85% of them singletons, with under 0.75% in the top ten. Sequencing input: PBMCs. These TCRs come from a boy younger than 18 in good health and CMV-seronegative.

The CDR3 coding sequence is TGTGCCAGCAGCGTCCTGGGTCCCCTAAAGACAGGGGGTGGGGAGACCCAGTACTTC. It specifies CASSVLGPLKTGGGETQYF. The chain links TRBV9 to TRBJ2-5, with 9 bases matching TRBD1. Trimming removed 2 bases from V and 5 bases from J; junction bases left unmatched: 19. The germline V gene encodes CDR1 SGDLS and CDR2 YYNGEE. The CDR3 has 19 amino acids. Based on the CDR3 plus reference TRBV9 and TRBJ2-5, the full variable domain is DSGVTQTPKHLITATGQRVTLRCSPRSGDLSVYWYQQSLDQGLQFLIQYYNGEERAKGNILERFSAQQFPDLHSELNLSSLELGDSALYFCASSVLGPLKTGGGETQYFGPGTRLLVL.

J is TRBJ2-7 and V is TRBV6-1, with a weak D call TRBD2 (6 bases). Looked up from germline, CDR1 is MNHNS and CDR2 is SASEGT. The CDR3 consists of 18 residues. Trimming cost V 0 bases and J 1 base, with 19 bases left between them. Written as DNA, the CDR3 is TGTGCCAGCAGTGAAGCGCGGCCTCCGGGACTGAAGTCCTACGAGCAGTACTTC. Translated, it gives CASSEARPPGLKSYEQYF.

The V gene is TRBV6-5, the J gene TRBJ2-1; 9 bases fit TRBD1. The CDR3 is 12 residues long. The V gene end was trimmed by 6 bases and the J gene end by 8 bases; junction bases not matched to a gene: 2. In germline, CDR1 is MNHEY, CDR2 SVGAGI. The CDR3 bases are TGTGCCAGCAGGACAGGGGGGGATGAGCAGTTCTTC. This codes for CASRTGGDEQFF.

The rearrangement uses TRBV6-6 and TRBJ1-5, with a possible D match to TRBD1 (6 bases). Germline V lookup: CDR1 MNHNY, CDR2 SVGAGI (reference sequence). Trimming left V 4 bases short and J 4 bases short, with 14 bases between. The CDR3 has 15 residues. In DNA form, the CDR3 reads TGTGCCAGCAGTTCCGATGGGGGCCCAAATCAGCCCCAGCATTTT. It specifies CASSSDGGPNQPQHF.

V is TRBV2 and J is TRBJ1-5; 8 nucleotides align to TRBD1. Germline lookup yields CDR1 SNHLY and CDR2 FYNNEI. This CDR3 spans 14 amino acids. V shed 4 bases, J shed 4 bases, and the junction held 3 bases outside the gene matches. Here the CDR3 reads CASSVRQGNQPQHF. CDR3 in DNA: TGTGCCAGCAGTGTGAGACAGGGGAATCAGCCCCAGCATTTT.

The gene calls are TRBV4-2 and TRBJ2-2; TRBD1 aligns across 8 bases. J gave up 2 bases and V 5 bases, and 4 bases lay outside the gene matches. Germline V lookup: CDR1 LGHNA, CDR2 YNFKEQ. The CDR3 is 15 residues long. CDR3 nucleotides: TGTGCCAGCAGCAGGGACAGGTTTAACACCGGGGAGCTGTTTTTT. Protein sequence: CASSRDRFNTGELFF.

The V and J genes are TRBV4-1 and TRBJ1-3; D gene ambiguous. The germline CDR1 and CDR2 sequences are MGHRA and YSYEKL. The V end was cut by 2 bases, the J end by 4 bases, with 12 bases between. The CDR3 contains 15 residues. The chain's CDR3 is CASSQKWASGNTIYF. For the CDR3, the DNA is TGCGCCAGCAGCCAAAAGTGGGCTTCAGGAAACACCATATATTTT.

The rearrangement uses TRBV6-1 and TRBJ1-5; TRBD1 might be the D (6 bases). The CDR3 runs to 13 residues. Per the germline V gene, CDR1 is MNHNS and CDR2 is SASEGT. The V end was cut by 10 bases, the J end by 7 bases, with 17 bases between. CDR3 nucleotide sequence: TGTGCCACCAATTGGGGGCTGGGGCAGCCCCAGCATTTT. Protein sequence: CATNWGLGQPQHF.

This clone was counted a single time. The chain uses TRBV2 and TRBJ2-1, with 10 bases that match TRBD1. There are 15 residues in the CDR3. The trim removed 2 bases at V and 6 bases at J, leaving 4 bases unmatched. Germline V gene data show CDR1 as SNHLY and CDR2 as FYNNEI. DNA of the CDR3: TGTGCCAGCAGTGAACCGGGACAGGGGTTCAATGAGCAGTTCTTC. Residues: CASSEPGQGFNEQFF.

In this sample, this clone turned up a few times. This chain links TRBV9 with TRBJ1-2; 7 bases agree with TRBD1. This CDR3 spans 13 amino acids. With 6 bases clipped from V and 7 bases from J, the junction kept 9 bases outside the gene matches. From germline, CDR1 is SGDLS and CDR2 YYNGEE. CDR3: CASTPGGTTGYTF. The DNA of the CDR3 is TGTGCCAGCACCCCAGGGGGAACAACTGGCTACACCTTC. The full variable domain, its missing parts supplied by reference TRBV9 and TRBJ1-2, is DSGVTQTPKHLITATGQRVTLRCSPRSGDLSVYWYQQSLDQGLQFLIQYYNGEERAKGNILERFSAQQFPDLHSELNLSSLELGDSALYFCASTPGGTTGYTFGSGTRLTVV.

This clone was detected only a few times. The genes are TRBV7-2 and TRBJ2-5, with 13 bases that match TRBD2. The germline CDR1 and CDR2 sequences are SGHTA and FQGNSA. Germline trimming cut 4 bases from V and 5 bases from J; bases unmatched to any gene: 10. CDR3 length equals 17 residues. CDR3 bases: TGTGCCAGCAGCTGGCGGGGTACTAGCGGGGGGGCGGAGACCCAGTACTTC. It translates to CASSWRGTSGGAETQYF.

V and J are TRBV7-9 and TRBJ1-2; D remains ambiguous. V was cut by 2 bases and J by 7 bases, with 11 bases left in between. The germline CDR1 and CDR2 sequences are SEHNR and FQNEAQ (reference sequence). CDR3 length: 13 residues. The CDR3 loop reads CASSLSEGRGYTF. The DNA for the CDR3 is TGTGCCAGCAGCTTATCCGAGGGCCGTGGCTACACCTTC.

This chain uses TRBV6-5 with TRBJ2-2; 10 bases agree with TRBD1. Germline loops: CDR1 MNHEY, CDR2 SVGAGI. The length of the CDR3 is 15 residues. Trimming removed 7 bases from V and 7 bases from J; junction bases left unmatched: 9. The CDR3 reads CASNPGQGLGGELFF. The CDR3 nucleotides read TGTGCCAGCAATCCGGGACAGGGGCTCGGCGGGGAGCTGTTTTTT.

This CDR3 is CASSIWAGGNTEAFF. CDR3 nucleotide sequence: TGTGCCAGTAGTATATGGGCAGGGGGCAACACTGAAGCTTTCTTT. The chain employs TRBV19 and TRBJ1-1; 8 bases fit TRBD1. Losses at the gene ends were 2 bases for V and 2 bases for J; bases not matched to a gene: 4. The germline V gene encodes CDR1 LNHDA and CDR2 SQIVND (reference sequence). This CDR3 has 15 residues.

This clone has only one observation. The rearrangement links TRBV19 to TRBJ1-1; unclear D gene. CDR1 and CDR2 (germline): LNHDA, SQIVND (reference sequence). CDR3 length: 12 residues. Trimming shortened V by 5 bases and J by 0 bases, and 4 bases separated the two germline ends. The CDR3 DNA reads TGTGCCAGTAGTCCCATGAACACTGAAGCTTTCTTT. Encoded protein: CASSPMNTEAFF.

For the CDR3, the DNA is TGCGCCAGCAACCCGCGCGATGGGCCTAGCACAGATACGCAGTATTTT. Its translation is CASNPRDGPSTDTQYF. The chain has TRBV5-1 and TRBJ2-3, with unresolved D. Germline CDR1 is SGHRS and CDR2 is YFSETQ. This CDR3 comprises 16 residues. V lost 6 bases, J lost 0 bases, and 17 bases lay in between. Full variable domain (missing parts from reference TRBV5-1 and TRBJ2-3): KAGVTQTPRYLIKTRGQQVTLSCSPISGHRSVSWYQQTPGQGLQFLFEYFSETQRNKGNFPGRFSGRQFSNSRSEMNVSTLELGDSALYLCASNPRDGPSTDTQYFGPGTRLTVL.